This passage covers 10 T cell receptor beta chains from one sample sequenced in a study of cytomegalovirus exposure and HLA in healthy donors. The PCR was carried out with 60 Vbeta primers and 13 Jbeta primers. TCRdb's table, derived via immunoSEQ multiplex PCR, lists solely in-frame clones and lacks some. In all, the sample yields around 100,000 clones. The material sequenced was PBMCs. The receptors shown here come from a man under 40 in good health and CMV-seronegative.

The chain recombines TRBV18 with TRBJ1-4, with D uncertain. From germline, CDR1 is KGHSH and CDR2 LQKENI. The CDR3 has 16 residues. The germline V and J ends were trimmed by 3 bases and 0 bases, with 11 bases remaining between them. For the CDR3, the DNA is TGTGCCAGCTCACCCGGTCTGCGAGCAACTAATGAAAAACTGTTTTTT. It yields the protein CASSPGLRATNEKLFF.

This sequence joins TRBV19 and TRBJ2-2, with TRBD1 identical over 9 bases. This CDR3 contains 16 residues. Trimming cost V 2 bases and J 7 bases; bases outside gene matches: 8. Per germline, CDR1 LNHDA and CDR2 SQIVND (reference sequence). The CDR3, as DNA: TGTGCCAGTAGTATAATGCGTACGGGACAGGGCGGGGAGCTGTTTTTT. Translated, it gives CASSIMRTGQGGELFF.

This rearrangement joins TRBV6-5 to TRBJ1-2, with D unresolved. The CDR3 runs to 15 residues. The germline CDR1 and CDR2 sequences are MNHEY and SVGAGI. The ends were cut back, 8 bases at V and 2 bases at J, with 18 bases in the middle. CDR3 region: CASFYAPRENYGYTF. CDR3 nucleotide sequence: TGTGCCAGCTTTTACGCACCCCGGGAGAACTATGGCTACACCTTC.

The chain recombines TRBV7-9 with TRBJ1-5; 7 nucleotides align to TRBD1. After removal of 5 bases from V and 13 bases from J, the junction contained 11 bases not matched to a gene. Germline lookup yields CDR1 SEHNR and CDR2 FQNEAQ (reference sequence). The CDR3 covers 13 residues. CDR3 residues: CASSLSSEGQQHF. CDR3 nucleotides: TGTGCCAGCAGCCTCTCAAGCGAGGGACAGCAGCATTTT.

This sequence joins TRBV15 and TRBJ2-1; D not resolved. The V gene's germline CDR1 is LNHNV and CDR2 YYDKDF (reference sequence). Trimming cost V 1 base and J 0 bases, with 10 bases left between them. CDR3 length: 16 residues. This CDR3 reads CATSRGGTRSYNEQFF. As DNA, the CDR3 is TGTGCCACCAGCAGAGGCGGTACCCGCTCCTACAATGAGCAGTTCTTC.

The rearrangement links TRBV5-4 to TRBJ1-2, with TRBD1 as a possible D gene (5 bases). The V and J ends lost 0 bases and 5 bases respectively, with 14 bases between them. Germline values: CDR1 SGHNT, CDR2 YYREEE (reference sequence). The CDR3 spans 15 residues. The CDR3, as DNA: TGTGCCAGCAGCTTGGCCCTAACAGGAGGGTATGGCTACACCTTC. This translates into CASSLALTGGYGYTF.

This chain links TRBV6-9 with TRBJ1-4, with a weak D call TRBD1 (5 bases). Germline V gene data show CDR1 as MNHGY and CDR2 as SVAAGI. Deletions cut 8 bases from V and 7 bases from J, with 29 bases between. This CDR3 has 18 amino acids. DNA of the CDR3: TGTGCCAGCTTGTGTCAGGGCACTACCCCCCGGTACGGTGAAAAACTGTTTTTT. It yields the protein CASLCQGTTPRYGEKLFF.

V gene TRBV7-9 combines with J gene TRBJ2-2; 8 nucleotides align to TRBD1. The J segment lost 0 bases and the V segment lost 5 bases, leaving 2 bases of the junction unmatched. The CDR3 contains 15 residues. In germline, CDR1 is SEHNR, CDR2 FQNEAQ (reference sequence). The CDR3 sequence is CASSPTGANTGELFF. The CDR3 DNA sequence: TGTGCCAGCAGCCCGACAGGGGCGAACACCGGGGAGCTGTTTTTT.

This chain joins TRBV9 and TRBJ2-3; weak D call: TRBD1 (6 bases). The CDR3 spans 16 residues. V was cut by 0 bases and J by 2 bases, with 13 bases left in between. The V gene's germline CDR1 is SGDLS and CDR2 YYNGEE. The CDR3 spells CASSVGRGTYTDTQYF. The CDR3 nucleotides are TGTGCCAGCAGCGTAGGCAGAGGGACATACACAGATACGCAGTATTTT.

This sequence joins TRBV5-4 and TRBJ2-5, with D possibly being TRBD1 (6 bases). The better agreement between TRBJ2-7 and the DNA end casts doubt on the J call. Looked up from germline, CDR1 is SGHNT and CDR2 is YYREEE (reference sequence). CDR3 length equals 14 residues. The DNA of the CDR3 is TGTGCCAGCAGCCCTGGTATGGACAGCTACGAGCAGTACTTC. Translating it yields CASSPGMDSYEQYF.